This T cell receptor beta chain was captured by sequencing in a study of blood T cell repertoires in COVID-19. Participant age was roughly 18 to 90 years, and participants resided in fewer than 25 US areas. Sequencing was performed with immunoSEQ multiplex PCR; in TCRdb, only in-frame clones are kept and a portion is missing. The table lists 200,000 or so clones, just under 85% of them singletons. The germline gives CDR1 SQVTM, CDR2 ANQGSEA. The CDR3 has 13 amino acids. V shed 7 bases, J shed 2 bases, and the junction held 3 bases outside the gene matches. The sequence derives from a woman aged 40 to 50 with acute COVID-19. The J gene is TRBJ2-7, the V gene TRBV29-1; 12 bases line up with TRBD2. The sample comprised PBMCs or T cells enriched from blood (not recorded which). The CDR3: CSAWTSGTYEQYF. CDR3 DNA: TGCAGCGCTTGGACTAGCGGGACCTACGAGCAGTACTTC.